A single sample gave rise to the 18 T cell receptor beta chains below, sequenced in a study of identical twins. TCRdb itself ran the 5' RACE reads through MiXCR, one entry per CDR3 protein. Among about 470,000 distinct CDR3 sequences listed, about 24% were seen once. The sample was also reused in another study, on T cells expressing NK-cell markers.

The material sequenced was CD4+ T cells sorted from blood. The receptors were sampled from a woman under 30 in good health.

This clonotype has only a few counts. The chain uses TRBV7-2 and TRBJ1-1; no firm D call. V lost 3 bases and J lost 2, with 13 bases in between. This CDR3 spans 15 amino acids. From germline, CDR1 is SGHTA and CDR2 FQGNSA. The CDR3 nucleotides are TGTGCCAGCAGCTTGCAGACAAACCGCAACACTGAAGCTTTCTTT. Translated: CASSLQTNRNTEAFF. Full variable domain (outside the CDR3, taken from reference TRBV7-2 and TRBJ1-1): GAGVSQSPSNKVTEKGKDVELRCDPISGHTALYWYRQSLGQGLEFLIYFQGNSAPDKSGLPSDRFSAERTGGSVSTLTIQRTQQEDSAVYLCASSLQTNRNTEAFFGQGTRLTVV.

The chain combines TRBV20-1 with TRBJ2-1, with D maybe TRBD2 (5 bases). V shed 3 bases and J shed 7 bases, with 19 bases lying between them. Germline V gene lookup returns CDR1 DFQATT and CDR2 SNEGSKA (reference sequence). The CDR3 totals 15 residues. CDR3 amino acids: CSARPGQTIWNEQFF. The DNA of the CDR3 is TGCAGTGCTAGGCCCGGGCAGACTATTTGGAATGAGCAGTTCTTC.

This clonotype was counted ten times or more. The chain carries TRBV7-2 and TRBJ2-1; perhaps TRBD1 as D (5 bases). Germline V gives CDR1 SGHTA, CDR2 FQGNSA. The CDR3 consists of 13 residues. Trimming took off 3 bases at V and 4 bases at J, with 7 bases between the two ends. The CDR3 nucleotides are TGTGCCAGCAGCTTGGGGCAGTACAATGAGCAGTTCTTC. This translates into CASSLGQYNEQFF.

The chain couples TRBV29-1 to TRBJ1-1, with TRBD1 as a possible D gene (5 bases). The germline V and J ends were trimmed by 5 bases and 3 bases, with 13 bases remaining between them. Germline-derived CDR1 and CDR2 are SQVTM and ANQGSEA. CDR3 length equals 13 residues. The CDR3 reads CSVQALQDTEAFF. The CDR3 nucleotides read TGCAGCGTTCAGGCGTTACAGGACACTGAAGCTTTCTTT.

The V call is TRBV11-2, the J call TRBJ2-2, with 10 positions matching TRBD2. CDR1 and CDR2 (germline): SGHAT, FQNNGV. Unmatched junction bases numbered 4, after V lost 0 bases and J lost 6 bases. CDR3 length: 16 amino acids. The CDR3 region has the DNA TGTGCCAGCAGCTTAGATCGACTAGCGGGCCCCGGGGAGCTGTTTTTT. Encoded protein: CASSLDRLAGPGELFF. The full variable domain, its missing parts supplied by reference TRBV11-2 and TRBJ2-2, is EAGVAQSPRYKIIEKRQSVAFWCNPISGHATLYWYQQILGQGPKLLIQFQNNGVVDDSQLPKDRFSAERLKGVDSTLKIQPAKLEDSAVYLCASSLDRLAGPGELFFGEGSRLTVL.

The chain combines TRBV20-1 with TRBJ2-7, with D possibly TRBD1 on 5 matching bases. The germline V gene has CDR1 DFQATT and CDR2 SNEGSKA (reference sequence). The CDR3 spans 11 residues. V was pared by 6 bases and J by 12 bases, with 18 bases between. The CDR3 sequence: CSAARGASWYF. CDR3 nucleotide sequence: TGCAGTGCGGCCCGTGGGGCTTCTTGGTACTTC.

This clonotype has only a few counts. The rearrangement links TRBV20-1 to TRBJ2-2; TRBD2 matches at 16 bases. The CDR3 loop spans 19 amino acids. V dropped 5 bases and J dropped 3; count of bases not matched to a gene: 12. In germline, CDR1 is DFQATT, CDR2 SNEGSKA (reference sequence). This CDR3 reads CSAVNLGLAGGPDTGELFF. In DNA form, the CDR3 reads TGCAGTGCTGTAAACCTGGGACTAGCGGGAGGGCCCGACACCGGGGAGCTGTTTTTT.

The chain couples TRBV3-1 to TRBJ1-1; D uncertain. CDR1 is LGHDT and CDR2 is YNNKEL in the germline V gene (reference sequence). V was trimmed by 5 bases and J by 6 bases, leaving 10 bases between them. The CDR3 has 12 amino acids. CDR3 in amino acids: CASSLSSSEAFF. The CDR3 DNA follows: TGTGCCAGCAGCTTAAGTAGTTCTGAAGCTTTCTTT.

This clonotype was picked up a small number of times. J is TRBJ2-3 and V is TRBV20-1, with D unclear. The CDR3 is 11 residues long. CDR1 is DFQATT, CDR2 SNEGSKA, per germline (reference sequence). Between the trimmed V and J ends, which lost 3 bases and 5 bases, there was a span of 6 bases. DNA of the CDR3: TGCAGTGCTAGCGTACAAGATACGCAGTATTTT. Its protein is CSASVQDTQYF.

This clonotype was detected a few times. The chain couples TRBV28 to TRBJ1-4, with D unresolved. Germline CDR1 and CDR2: MDHEN and SYDVKM. This CDR3 region has 13 residues. Trimming left V 6 bases short and J 6 bases short, with 11 bases between. The CDR3 is CASRGRNYEKLFF. In DNA form, the CDR3 reads TGTGCCAGCAGGGGAAGGAATTATGAAAAACTGTTTTTT.

This chain uses TRBV2 with TRBJ2-5; D is unresolved. The V and J ends lost 5 bases and 5 bases respectively, with 9 bases between them. Germline CDR1 reads SNHLY; CDR2 reads FYNNEI. The CDR3 spans 12 residues. This CDR3 is CASSWTRETQYF. CDR3 nucleotide sequence: TGTGCCAGCAGTTGGACGCGGGAGACCCAGTACTTC.

This clonotype was detected only a few times. The chain has TRBV12-3 or TRBV12-4 and TRBJ1-2; D not resolved. The CDR3 is made up of 14 amino acids. Trimming pared 4 bases from V and 5 bases from J, leaving 14 bases between. The CDR3 DNA follows: TGTGCCAGCAGTTCCGCCCGCTGGTCATATGGCTACACCTTC. It yields the protein CASSSARWSYGYTF.

Only a few counts were recorded for this clonotype. The V and J genes are TRBV29-1 and TRBJ1-2; D is unclear. The V and J ends lost 4 bases and 5 bases respectively, with 11 bases between them. The CDR3 spans 12 residues. Germline values: CDR1 SQVTM, CDR2 ANQGSEA. The chain's CDR3 is CSVGVAGYGYTF. In DNA, the CDR3 is TGCAGCGTTGGGGTGGCCGGTTATGGCTACACCTTC.

This clonotype has a handful of counts. The chain combines TRBV7-9 with TRBJ2-2; D might be TRBD2 (5 bases). The CDR3 contains 15 residues. V was pared by 2 bases and J by 4 bases, with 11 bases between. Per the germline V gene, CDR1 is SEHNR and CDR2 is FQNEAQ (reference sequence). CDR3 amino acids: CASSLYRGSTGELFF. CDR3 bases: TGTGCCAGCAGCTTATACCGGGGAAGCACCGGGGAGCTGTTTTTT. Drawing the rest from reference TRBV7-9 and TRBJ2-2, the complete variable domain is DTGVSQNPRHKITKRGQNVTFRCDPISEHNRLYWYRQTLGQGPEFLTYFQNEAQLEKSRLLSDRFSAERPKGSFSTLEIQRTEQGDSAMYLCASSLYRGSTGELFFGEGSRLTVL.

This clonotype showed up just a few times. This sequence joins TRBV12-3 or TRBV12-4 and TRBJ2-1; possibly TRBD1 for D (5 bases). Deletions cut 11 bases from V and 9 bases from J, with 23 bases between. The CDR3 covers 14 residues. The CDR3 reads CALAKGDLSSEQFF. The CDR3 nucleotides read TGTGCCCTCGCAAAAGGGGATCTTAGTAGTGAGCAGTTCTTC.

Of note for this clonotype: Germline and junction disagree at one end, which may indicate a read error. CDR3 sequence reads: CASSLERGSEQFF. The CDR3 DNA sequence: TGTGCTAGCAGCCTTGAGCGGGGGTCTGAGCAGTTCTTC. V is TRBV7-7 and J is TRBJ2-1; TRBD2 aligns across 8 bases. CDR3 length: 13 residues. Germline assignment: CDR1 SSHAT and CDR2 FNYEAQ (reference sequence).

V gene TRBV6-6 combines with J gene TRBJ1-2, with D possibly TRBD1 on 6 matching bases. CDR1 and CDR2 from the germline V gene are MNHNY and SVGAGI (reference sequence). Trimming took off 5 bases at V and 8 bases at J, with 18 bases between the two ends. The CDR3 has 14 amino acids. In DNA form, the CDR3 reads TGTGCCAGCAGTCCACAGGGACCAGCTAAGGGCTACACCTTC. Protein sequence: CASSPQGPAKGYTF.

V gene TRBV15 combines with J gene TRBJ2-3; D is unclear. Deletions cut 0 bases from V and 5 bases from J, with 9 bases between. CDR3 length: 14 amino acids. Germline values: CDR1 LNHNV, CDR2 YYDKDF (reference sequence). CDR3 nucleotide sequence: TGTGCCACCAGCAGAGAACGGGTTGGAGATACGCAGTATTTT. Its translation: CATSRERVGDTQYF.